These 30 T cell receptor beta chains share one sample of origin, sequenced in a study of cytomegalovirus exposure and HLA in healthy donors. 60 Vbeta and 13 Jbeta primers were used in PCR. The assay was immunoSEQ multiplex PCR, and TCRdb's table has in-frame clones only and misses some. This sample has some 140,000 clones; around two thirds occur once, and the top ten carry about 2.6%. Sequenced input: PBMCs. These receptors came from a woman aged 40-49 years in good health and CMV-seronegative.

This clone has only a few counts. The chain combines TRBV28 with TRBJ2-3; 9 bases are shared with TRBD1. From germline, CDR1 is MDHEN and CDR2 SYDVKM. The J segment lost 6 bases and the V segment lost 6 bases, leaving 13 bases of the junction unmatched. The length of the CDR3 is 16 residues. CDR3 nucleotide sequence: TGTGCCAGCAGCACCTCGGGACAGGGAGGGCGGGATACGCAGTATTTT. Translation gives CASSTSGQGGRDTQYF.

The chain carries TRBV2 and TRBJ2-7, with D possibly TRBD1 on 6 matching bases. The CDR3 is 15 residues long. V was shortened by 3 bases and J by 2 bases, with 14 bases between the two germline ends. Per germline, CDR1 SNHLY and CDR2 FYNNEI. This CDR3 is CASSEEAGATYEQYF. Written as DNA, the CDR3 is TGTGCCAGCAGTGAGGAGGCAGGGGCCACCTACGAGCAGTACTTC. Based on the CDR3 plus reference TRBV2 and TRBJ2-7, the full variable domain is EPEVTQTPSHQVTQMGQEVILRCVPISNHLYFYWYRQILGQKVEFLVSFYNNEISEKSEIFDDQFSVERPDGSNFTLKIRSTKLEDSAMYFCASSEEAGATYEQYFGPGTRLTVT.

This clone was counted between two and nine times. The chain links TRBV7-9 to TRBJ1-1; D perhaps matches TRBD1 (5 bases). The CDR3 sequence is 11 residues long. V lost 5 bases and J 11 bases, leaving 12 bases between the germline ends. The germline V gene has CDR1 SEHNR and CDR2 FQNEAQ (reference sequence). This CDR3 reads CASSPKQEAFF. CDR3 in DNA: TGTGCCAGCAGCCCAAAACAGGAGGCTTTCTTT.

The CDR3 DNA reads as TGTGCCAGCAGCTCCCGTGGGCTGCGAGATACGCAGTATTTT. Amino acids: CASSSRGLRDTQYF. The chain recombines TRBV11-2 with TRBJ2-3; no definite D call. V gave up 4 bases and J gave up 5 bases, with 13 bases separating them. Germline CDR1 SGHAT, CDR2 FQNNGV. The CDR3 has 14 amino acids.

The chain links TRBV28 to TRBJ1-2, with D hard to call. Germline CDR1 and CDR2: MDHEN and SYDVKM. The CDR3 consists of 14 residues. Trimming shortened V by 3 bases and J by 2 bases, and 10 bases separated the two germline ends. DNA for the CDR3: TGTGCCAGCAGTTTGGAGAGGCGGAACTATGGCTACACCTTC. Its translation is CASSLERRNYGYTF.

The genes are TRBV7-2 and TRBJ2-3; TRBD2 aligns across 14 bases. V was clipped by 6 bases and J by 5 bases; unmatched bases: 13. Germline assignment: CDR1 SGHTA and CDR2 FQGNSA. The CDR3 totals 18 residues. The chain's CDR3 is CASRFGTSGGVRGDTQYF. CDR3 bases: TGTGCCAGCAGGTTTGGGACTAGCGGGGGTGTCCGGGGAGATACGCAGTATTTT. Variable domain in full (rest from reference TRBV7-2 and TRBJ2-3): GAGVSQSPSNKVTEKGKDVELRCDPISGHTALYWYRQSLGQGLEFLIYFQGNSAPDKSGLPSDRFSAERTGGSVSTLTIQRTQQEDSAVYLCASRFGTSGGVRGDTQYFGPGTRLTVL.

This clone has only a few counts. This chain links TRBV27 with TRBJ1-6; maybe TRBD1 (5 bases). The V and J ends lost 2 bases and 0 bases respectively, with 23 bases between them. Germline loops: CDR1 MNHEY, CDR2 SMNVEV (reference sequence). The CDR3 extends over 21 amino acids. The CDR3 here is CASSLNAGQGHPSSYNSPLHF. The CDR3 DNA sequence: TGTGCCAGCAGTTTAAATGCCGGGCAGGGCCACCCTAGCTCCTATAATTCACCCCTCCACTTT.

The chain joins TRBV11-2 to TRBJ1-1; D call uncertain. The V gene lost 1 base and the J gene lost 5 bases, with 20 bases spanning the gap. Germline V gene data show CDR1 as SGHAT and CDR2 as FQNNGV. The CDR3 totals 17 residues. The CDR3 region is CASSLGQTRLGGTEAFF. In nucleotides, the CDR3 is TGTGCCAGCAGCTTAGGGCAGACCAGATTAGGAGGGACTGAAGCTTTCTTT. The full variable domain, its missing parts supplied by reference TRBV11-2 and TRBJ1-1, is EAGVAQSPRYKIIEKRQSVAFWCNPISGHATLYWYQQILGQGPKLLIQFQNNGVVDDSQLPKDRFSAERLKGVDSTLKIQPAKLEDSAVYLCASSLGQTRLGGTEAFFGQGTRLTVV.

The sample holds one count of this clone. V gene TRBV6-1 combines with J gene TRBJ1-2, with D possibly being TRBD1 (6 bases). This CDR3 is built from 18 residues. CDR1 MNHNS and CDR2 SASEGT come from the germline V gene. V dropped 2 bases and J dropped 5 bases, with 24 bases sitting between them. CDR3 coding DNA: TGTGCCAGCAGTGAACCCCGGGGGGGGGCCACGGCGGCTTATGGCTACACCTTC. Translated: CASSEPRGGATAAYGYTF.

This clone has just a few counts. V gene TRBV7-2 combines with J gene TRBJ2-1, with a weak D call TRBD2 (5 bases). The germline V gene has CDR1 SGHTA and CDR2 FQGNSA. Trimming shortened V by 3 bases and J by 6 bases, and 12 bases separated the two germline ends. The CDR3 contains 14 residues. CDR3 sequence: CASSFSGFGNEQFF. The CDR3 DNA sequence: TGTGCCAGCAGCTTTTCGGGGTTCGGCAATGAGCAGTTCTTC. Variable domain in full (rest from reference TRBV7-2 and TRBJ2-1): GAGVSQSPSNKVTEKGKDVELRCDPISGHTALYWYRQSLGQGLEFLIYFQGNSAPDKSGLPSDRFSAERTGGSVSTLTIQRTQQEDSAVYLCASSFSGFGNEQFFGPGTRLTVL.

This clone was counted a few times. The genes are TRBV7-2 and TRBJ1-1; 9 bases map to TRBD1. V dropped 4 bases and J dropped 0; count of bases not matched to a gene: 6. Germline lookup yields CDR1 SGHTA and CDR2 FQGNSA. The CDR3 is 16 residues long. In nucleotides, the CDR3 is TGTGCCAGCAGCTCCGGGACAGGGCTCATGAACACTGAAGCTTTCTTT. This encodes CASSSGTGLMNTEAFF. The entire variable domain, with the rest obtained from reference TRBV7-2 and TRBJ1-1, is as follows: GAGVSQSPSNKVTEKGKDVELRCDPISGHTALYWYRQSLGQGLEFLIYFQGNSAPDKSGLPSDRFSAERTGGSVSTLTIQRTQQEDSAVYLCASSSGTGLMNTEAFFGQGTRLTVV.

The V gene is TRBV5-3, the J gene TRBJ1-2; a possible D gene is TRBD1 (6 bases). TRBV5-3 is an ORF for which the function is uncertain. Between the trimmed V and J ends, which lost 4 bases and 8 bases, there was a span of 24 bases. This CDR3 has 16 residues. Here the CDR3 DNA reads TGTGCCAGAAGCGCACCACCCGGAACAGGGAGTCTGGGCTACACCTTC. Encoded protein: CARSAPPGTGSLGYTF.

This clone has only a few counts. The chain combines TRBV30 with TRBJ1-5; D is perhaps TRBD1 (6 bases). This CDR3 contains 14 residues. Germline V gene sequence: CDR1 GTSNPN, CDR2 SVGIG (reference sequence). Trimming shortened V by 3 bases and J by 4 bases, and 13 bases separated the two germline ends. CDR3 amino acids: CAWRIKGGNQPQHF. The CDR3 DNA follows: TGTGCCTGGAGAATCAAGGGGGGGAATCAGCCCCAGCATTTT. Full variable domain (missing parts from reference TRBV30 and TRBJ1-5): SQTIHQWPATLVQPVGSPLSLECTVEGTSNPNLYWYRQAAGRGLQLLFYSVGIGQISSEVPQNLSASRPQDRQFILSSKKLLLSDSGFYLCAWRIKGGNQPQHFGDGTRLSIL.

The chain employs TRBV9 and TRBJ2-3; TRBD2 agrees at 7 bases. Germline V CDR1 and CDR2: SGDLS, YYNGEE. V gave up 0 bases and J gave up 2 bases; unmatched junction bases: 6. This CDR3 is 16 amino acids long. The CDR3 sequence is CASSVEGGGPTDTQYF. The CDR3 nucleotides read TGTGCCAGCAGCGTAGAGGGCGGGGGTCCCACAGATACGCAGTATTTT.

This clone was found once. V and J are TRBV6-5 and TRBJ1-2, with D hard to call. This CDR3 spans 13 amino acids. Germline V gene lookup returns CDR1 MNHEY and CDR2 SVGAGI. V gave up 6 bases and J gave up 0 bases, with 8 bases separating them. The CDR3 reads CASSSDPNYGYTF. CDR3 coding DNA: TGTGCCAGCAGCAGCGATCCTAACTATGGCTACACCTTC.

V gene TRBV7-8 combines with J gene TRBJ2-1, with TRBD2 matching 15 bases. Germline loops: CDR1 SGHVS, CDR2 FQNEAQ. The CDR3 is made up of 17 amino acids. Unmatched junction bases numbered 6, after V lost 4 bases and J lost 5 bases. Here the CDR3 DNA reads TGTGCCAGCAGCTGGGGACTAGCGGGGGGATATAACAATGAGCAGTTCTTC. This codes for CASSWGLAGGYNNEQFF.

This clone was counted only a few times. The chain joins TRBV2 to TRBJ1-2, with 7 bases fitting TRBD1. The CDR3 loop spans 14 amino acids. Germline trimming cut 7 bases from V and 0 bases from J; bases unmatched to any gene: 5. CDR1 and CDR2 (germline): SNHLY, FYNNEI. The CDR3 loop is CASNRGEPNYGYTF. The CDR3 DNA reads as TGTGCCAGCAACAGGGGCGAACCTAACTATGGCTACACCTTC.

The chain links TRBV19 to TRBJ1-2; D is possibly TRBD1 (5 bases). Trimming removed 8 bases from V and 0 bases from J, with 19 bases in between. This CDR3 is built from 16 residues. Germline CDR1 LNHDA, CDR2 SQIVND (reference sequence). The CDR3 spells CASSGGEGIANYGYTF. In DNA form, the CDR3 reads TGTGCCAGTTCAGGAGGGGAAGGGATAGCTAACTATGGCTACACCTTC.

The V and J genes are TRBV5-4 and TRBJ2-7; D uncertain. The CDR3 sequence is 14 residues long. Trimming cost V 0 bases and J 2 bases, with 9 bases left between them. CDR1 is SGHNT and CDR2 is YYREEE in the germline V gene (reference sequence). CDR3 amino acids: CASSLEGRTYEQYF. CDR3 in DNA: TGTGCCAGCAGCTTGGAAGGCAGGACCTACGAGCAGTACTTC. Complete variable domain (other parts from reference TRBV5-4 and TRBJ2-7): ETGVTQSPTHLIKTRGQQVTLRCSSQSGHNTVSWYQQALGQGPQFIFQYYREEENGRGNFPPRFSGLQFPNYSSELNVNALELDDSALYLCASSLEGRTYEQYFGPGTRLTVT.

The rearrangement links TRBV5-6 to TRBJ2-3; 8 nucleotides agree with TRBD2. Germline CDR1 SGHDT, CDR2 YYEEEE. V was clipped by 3 bases and J by 6 bases; unmatched bases: 6. The CDR3 runs to 14 residues. CDR3 DNA: TGTGCCAGCAGCTATGCAGCGGGGGTGGATACGCAGTATTTT. This codes for CASSYAAGVDTQYF.

This chain joins TRBV5-4 and TRBJ2-5, with D unclear. The CDR3 contains 12 residues. Germline V gene sequence: CDR1 SGHNT, CDR2 YYREEE (reference sequence). With 1 base removed from V and 5 bases from J, the gap between germline ends came to 6 bases. The CDR3 DNA reads as TGTGCCAGCAGCTTGATGTCGGAGACCCAGTACTTC. Translation gives CASSLMSETQYF.

The chain combines TRBV28 with TRBJ1-1; D is perhaps TRBD1 (5 bases). Germline V gives CDR1 MDHEN, CDR2 SYDVKM. CDR3 size: 15 residues. Trimming stripped 4 bases from V and 4 bases from J, with 16 bases between. The CDR3 loop reads CASSSRALRPTEAFF. The CDR3, as DNA: TGTGCCAGCAGTTCCAGGGCCTTACGACCCACTGAAGCTTTCTTT. Looking up the rest from reference TRBV28 and TRBJ1-1 gives the full variable domain: DVKVTQSSRYLVKRTGEKVFLECVQDMDHENMFWYRQDPGLGLRLIYFSYDVKMKEKGDIPEGYSVSREKKERFSLILESASTNQTSMYLCASSSRALRPTEAFFGQGTRLTVV.

This clone appeared a few times. V and J are TRBV6-1 and TRBJ1-5; maybe TRBD1 (5 bases). The CDR3 runs to 15 residues. Trimming took 3 bases from V and 3 from J, leaving 12 bases between them. From germline, CDR1 is MNHNS and CDR2 SASEGT. CDR3 protein: CASSDQMGPNQPQHF. The CDR3 DNA is TGTGCCAGCAGTGACCAGATGGGGCCCAATCAGCCCCAGCATTTT.

The V and J genes are TRBV29-1 and TRBJ1-1; D gene unclear. Trimming shortened V by 6 bases and J by 0 bases, and 11 bases separated the two germline ends. The CDR3 extends over 13 amino acids. CDR1 SQVTM and CDR2 ANQGSEA come from the germline V gene. The CDR3: CSVTEIMNTEAFF. Written as DNA, the CDR3 is TGCAGCGTCACAGAGATCATGAACACTGAAGCTTTCTTT.

The rearrangement joins TRBV7-7 to TRBJ2-1, with D perhaps TRBD2 (6 bases). Trimming took 5 bases from V and 10 from J, leaving 18 bases between them. Germline V CDR1 and CDR2: SSHAT, FNYEAQ (reference sequence). The CDR3 covers 14 residues. CDR3 DNA sequence: TGTGCCAGCAGCCTCTCCCCGGGGGTACTCGAGCAGTTCTTC. It encodes CASSLSPGVLEQFF.

The table lists this clone with a few counts. The genes are TRBV28 and TRBJ1-2, with 7 bases lining up with TRBD1. The CDR3 consists of 13 residues. With 5 bases clipped from V and 3 bases from J, the junction kept 3 bases outside the gene matches. CDR1 and CDR2 from the germline V gene are MDHEN and SYDVKM. The CDR3 sequence is CASSHGTDYGYTF. CDR3 nucleotide sequence: TGTGCCAGCAGTCACGGGACAGACTATGGCTACACCTTC.

The table lists this clone with a few counts. This chain links TRBV6-1 with TRBJ1-1; the D gene is possibly TRBD1 (6 bases). The CDR3 totals 13 residues. CDR1 and CDR2 from the germline V gene are MNHNS and SASEGT. V was cut by 8 bases and J by 8 bases, with 18 bases left in between. CDR3: CASRLLSGQEAFF. In DNA form, the CDR3 reads TGTGCCAGCCGTCTCCTCTCTGGACAGGAAGCTTTCTTT.

This sequence joins TRBV19 and TRBJ1-1; D may be TRBD1 (5 bases). Germline V lookup: CDR1 LNHDA, CDR2 SQIVND (reference sequence). V was trimmed by 0 bases and J by 2 bases, leaving 10 bases between them. The CDR3 contains 15 residues. The CDR3 region is CASSIEWQGNTEAFF. The CDR3 bases are TGTGCCAGTAGTATAGAGTGGCAGGGCAACACTGAAGCTTTCTTT.

This clone was recorded a few times. The chain links TRBV5-5 to TRBJ2-7; D is possibly TRBD1 (5 bases). Trimming removed 0 bases at V and 5 bases at J, with 12 bases between. This CDR3 contains 14 residues. CDR1 and CDR2 from the germline V gene are SGHKS and YYEKEE (reference sequence). The CDR3, as DNA: TGTGCCAGCAGCTTGGGGCAGGGAAAAGACGAGCAGTACTTC. It translates to CASSLGQGKDEQYF.

The sample holds a few counts of this clone. This chain joins TRBV15 and TRBJ1-2; TRBD1 matches at 9 bases. CDR3 length equals 14 residues. V was pared by 3 bases and J by 7 bases, with 6 bases of the junction left unmatched. Per the germline V gene, CDR1 is LNHNV and CDR2 is YYDKDF (reference sequence). CDR3 nucleotides: TGTGCCACCAGCAGGGCACAGGGGGCCTCTGGCTACACCTTC. This gives the protein CATSRAQGASGYTF.